The 26 T cell receptor beta chains below were found in one sample sequenced in a study of molecular identifiers for immune sequencing clone quantification. Each CDR3 protein is one row after TCRdb ran MiXCR on the PCR reads. The sample includes 70,000 to 95,000 distinct CDR3 sequences, 15% to 20% of them seen just once. The sequencing input was naive CD8+ T cells from blood, with Jurkat cell RNA spiked in. Documented subset: FACS-sorted CD8+CD4-CCR7+CD45RA+ naive T cells. The receptors originated from a human donor in good health. Some libraries in this study had Jurkat cell RNA spiked in.

In its sample, this clonotype was seen many times. The J gene is TRBJ2-7, the V gene TRBV4-2; no reliable D call. The length of the CDR3 is 17 residues. Germline lookup yields CDR1 LGHNA and CDR2 YNFKEQ. V dropped 0 bases and J dropped 0 bases, with 15 bases sitting between them. The CDR3 loop is CASSQDFAGPVSYEQYF. CDR3 bases: TGTGCCAGCAGCCAAGATTTCGCCGGGCCCGTCTCCTACGAGCAGTACTTC.

This clonotype has at least ten counts. V is TRBV12-3 or TRBV12-4 and J is TRBJ1-2, with a possible D match to TRBD1 (6 bases). Trimming shortened V by 5 bases and J by 5 bases, and 9 bases separated the two germline ends. The CDR3 length is 12 residues. DNA of the CDR3: TGTGCCAGCAGTATAGGGGGTTATGGCTACACCTTC. Translating it yields CASSIGGYGYTF.

This clonotype has at least ten counts. The V and J genes are TRBV29-1 and TRBJ2-6, with D perhaps matching TRBD2 (5 bases). CDR1 and CDR2 (germline): SQVTM, ANQGSEA. The CDR3 runs 13 residues. Trimming cost V 6 bases and J 1 base, with 7 bases left between them. The CDR3 sequence: CSVPGSGANVLTF. CDR3 DNA sequence: TGCAGCGTCCCGGGGTCTGGGGCCAACGTCCTGACTTTC.

This clonotype was seen many times. This CDR3 reads CASTPQASTDTQYF. In nucleotides, the CDR3 is TGTGCCAGCACTCCCCAGGCTAGCACAGATACGCAGTATTTT. This chain links TRBV12-3 or TRBV12-4 with TRBJ2-3; no clear D gene. The CDR3 length is 14 residues. Trimming removed 7 bases from V and 0 bases from J, with 11 bases in between.

This clonotype has a handful of counts. With a much larger clone just one base away, this may be a read error. V is TRBV6-6 and J is TRBJ1-1, with D perhaps matching TRBD1 (6 bases). The length of the CDR3 is 15 residues. Germline V gene sequence: CDR1 MNHNY, CDR2 SVGAGI (reference sequence). The CDR3 DNA sequence: TGTGCCAGCAGTACCCGGACAGCCATGAACACTGAAACTTTCTTT. Translated, it gives CASSTRTAMNTETFF.

Regarding this clonotype: This may stem from a read error, because a much larger clone lies one nucleotide away. The chain carries TRBV29-1 and TRBJ2-1, with D tentatively TRBD1 (6 bases). Germline lookup yields CDR1 SQVTM and CDR2 ANQGSEA. The CDR3 loop spans 15 amino acids. V was cut by 7 bases and J by 2 bases, with 18 bases left in between. CDR3 nucleotides: TGCAGCGCTGAGGGGGACAACGACACCTACAATGAGCAGTTCTTC. This translates into CSAEGDNDTYNEQFF.

This clonotype showed up many times. This chain joins TRBV7-2 and TRBJ2-7; D is perhaps TRBD1 (5 bases). This CDR3 is 14 amino acids long. V was trimmed by 3 bases and J by 4 bases, leaving 13 bases between them. Looked up from germline, CDR1 is SGHTA and CDR2 is FQGNSA. The chain's CDR3 is CASSFQGQQYEQYF. Written as DNA, the CDR3 is TGTGCCAGCAGCTTCCAGGGCCAGCAATACGAGCAGTACTTC.

The sample holds many counts of this clonotype. This chain uses TRBV18 with TRBJ1-2; possible D gene TRBD1, 5 bases. CDR3 length: 15 amino acids. CDR1 KGHSH and CDR2 LQKENI come from the germline V gene. V was pared by 3 bases and J by 3 bases, with 14 bases between. CDR3 bases: TGTGCCAGCTCACCCGAGCCGGACACTTACTATGGCTACACCTTC. Residues: CASSPEPDTYYGYTF.

Concerning this clonotype itself: A much larger clone differs from this one at a single base, so this may be a read error. The chain is built from TRBV2 and TRBJ1-5, with D possibly TRBD1 on 5 matching bases. This CDR3 comprises 20 residues. Germline lookup yields CDR1 SNHLY and CDR2 FYNNEI. V was cut by 5 bases and J by 2 bases, with 28 bases left in between. The CDR3 loop reads CASSTGDSGTAAWGNQPQHF. CDR3 sequence (DNA): TGTGCCAGCAGTACGGGGGATTCCGGGACTGCAGCCTGGGGCAATCAGCCCCAGCATTTT.

The chain has TRBV13 and TRBJ2-1, with D perhaps TRBD1 or TRBD2 (5 bases each). Germline-derived CDR1 and CDR2 are PRHDT and FYEKMQ (reference sequence). V lost 5 bases, J lost 10 bases, and 9 bases lay in between. There are 11 residues in the CDR3. The CDR3 sequence is CASSVGEEQFF. The CDR3 bases are TGTGCCAGCAGCGTGGGGGAGGAGCAGTTCTTC.

As for this clonotype: A much bigger clone sits one base away, suggesting this may be a read error. This chain uses TRBV18 with TRBJ2-7; either TRBD1 or TRBD2 may fit D (5 bases each). The germline V gene has CDR1 KGHSH and CDR2 LQKENI. This CDR3 comprises 12 residues. CDR3 amino acids: CASSRDAYGQYF. CDR3 sequence (DNA): TGTGCCAGCTCACGGGACGCCTACGGGCAGTACTTC.

In its sample, this clonotype was seen many times. V and J are TRBV30 and TRBJ2-7, with 9 bases lining up with TRBD2. In germline, CDR1 is GTSNPN, CDR2 SVGIG (reference sequence). The CDR3 runs to 12 residues. V trimming: 8 bases; J trimming: 1 base; junction bases outside the gene matches: 3. The CDR3 DNA reads TGTGCCGGTAGCGGGGGTTCCTACGAGCAGTACTTC. This gives the protein CAGSGGSYEQYF. Together with reference TRBV30 and TRBJ2-7, the CDR3 gives the full variable domain: SQTIHQWPATLVQPVGSPLSLECTVEGTSNPNLYWYRQAAGRGLQLLFYSVGIGQISSEVPQNLSASRPQDRQFILSSKKLLLSDSGFYLCAGSGGSYEQYFGPGTRLTVT.

This clonotype has a count of ten or more. CDR3 loop: CASSPGAEPTYEQYF. As DNA, the CDR3 is TGTGCCAGCAGCCCCGGGGCGGAGCCGACCTACGAGCAGTACTTC. The genes are TRBV9 and TRBJ2-7, with D possibly being TRBD1 or TRBD2 (5 bases each). Germline values: CDR1 SGDLS, CDR2 YYNGEE. The V gene lost 4 bases and the J gene lost 2 bases, with 16 bases spanning the gap. The length of the CDR3 is 15 residues. The full variable domain, rest sourced from reference TRBV9 and TRBJ2-7, is DSGVTQTPKHLITATGQRVTLRCSPRSGDLSVYWYQQSLDQGLQFLIQYYNGEERAKGNILERFSAQQFPDLHSELNLSSLELGDSALYFCASSPGAEPTYEQYFGPGTRLTVT.

There are many counts of this clonotype. This rearrangement joins TRBV27 to TRBJ1-1; perhaps TRBD1 as D (5 bases). The V and J ends lost 6 bases and 2 bases respectively, with 16 bases between them. Looked up from germline, CDR1 is MNHEY and CDR2 is SMNVEV (reference sequence). CDR3 length: 15 residues. The CDR3 sequence: CASRGVGVANTEAFF. In DNA form, the CDR3 reads TGTGCCAGCAGGGGGGTTGGAGTCGCAAACACTGAAGCTTTCTTT.

This chain uses TRBV7-9 with TRBJ2-3, with D possibly being TRBD1 (5 bases). Germline V gives CDR1 SEHNR, CDR2 FQNEAQ (reference sequence). Trimming cost V 2 bases and J 3 bases, with 12 bases left between them. This CDR3 is 15 amino acids long. DNA for the CDR3: TGTGCCAGCAGCTTACACGGTGGGGCGACAGATACGCAGTATTTT. It translates to CASSLHGGATDTQYF.

This clonotype was seen ten or more times. The chain links TRBV29-1 to TRBJ2-3; D remains unclear. The germline V gene has CDR1 SQVTM and CDR2 ANQGSEA. Trimming left V 2 bases short and J 0 bases short, with 9 bases between. The CDR3 contains 14 residues. The CDR3 is CSVEPVRSTDTQYF. In DNA form, the CDR3 reads TGCAGCGTTGAACCAGTCAGGAGCACAGATACGCAGTATTTT.

This clonotype was counted at least ten times. V is TRBV28 and J is TRBJ2-3; 8 positions agree with TRBD2. The CDR3 is made up of 15 amino acids. From germline, CDR1 is MDHEN and CDR2 SYDVKM. V trimming: 3 bases; J trimming: 3 bases; junction bases outside the gene matches: 5. CDR3: CASSFGSGSTDTQYF. The CDR3, as DNA: TGTGCCAGCAGTTTCGGGAGCGGGAGTACAGATACGCAGTATTTT. The whole variable domain, remainder taken from reference TRBV28 and TRBJ2-3, is DVKVTQSSRYLVKRTGEKVFLECVQDMDHENMFWYRQDPGLGLRLIYFSYDVKMKEKGDIPEGYSVSREKKERFSLILESASTNQTSMYLCASSFGSGSTDTQYFGPGTRLTVL.

This clonotype has more than one count but fewer than ten. A much larger clone differs from this one at a single base, so this may be a read error. The chain joins TRBV28 to TRBJ2-3; tentatively, D is TRBD1 (6 bases). Looked up from germline, CDR1 is MDHEN and CDR2 is SYDVKM. This CDR3 spans 18 amino acids. The CDR3 protein is CAGSWGPDEEVIADTQYF. The CDR3 coding sequence is TGTGCCGGCAGTTGGGGGCCGGACGAGGAGGTTATTGCAGATACGCAGTATTTT. The whole variable domain, remainder taken from reference TRBV28 and TRBJ2-3, is DVKVTQSSRYLVKRTGEKVFLECVQDMDHENMFWYRQDPGLGLRLIYFSYDVKMKEKGDIPEGYSVSREKKERFSLILESASTNQTSMYLCAGSWGPDEEVIADTQYFGPGTRLTVL.

Concerning this clonotype: A read error is possible here, since a much larger clone lies one base away. V gene TRBV20-1 combines with J gene TRBJ2-1; 8 positions match TRBD1. This CDR3 region has 15 residues. With V trimmed by 5 bases and J by 2 bases, 8 bases remained unmatched. Germline V gene data show CDR1 as DFQATT and CDR2 as SNEGSKA (reference sequence). The CDR3 loop reads CSAADRERTYNEQFF. CDR3 coding DNA: TGCAGTGCTGCGGACAGGGAACGCACCTACAATGAGCAGTTCTTC.

This clonotype was seen many times. The rearrangement links TRBV20-1 to TRBJ2-7; a weak D match, TRBD2 (6 bases). From germline, CDR1 is DFQATT and CDR2 SNEGSKA (reference sequence). The CDR3 is 13 residues long. The CDR3 here is CSLPGVSSYEQYF. CDR3 bases: TGCTCACTCCCGGGGGTTTCCTCCTACGAGCAGTACTTC.

This clonotype was observed many times. This chain uses TRBV10-3 with TRBJ2-3; 12 bases align to TRBD2. V gave up 5 bases and J gave up 2 bases; unmatched junction bases: 11. CDR1 and CDR2 (germline): ENHRY, SYGVKD. The CDR3 loop spans 18 amino acids. The CDR3 is CAISRTSLAGGLTDTQYF. The CDR3 bases are TGTGCCATCAGTCGTACCTCACTAGCGGGGGGCCTCACAGATACGCAGTATTTT.

This chain connects TRBV19 to TRBJ2-7; no clear D. The V and J ends lost 4 bases and 2 bases respectively, with 12 bases between them. Germline assignment: CDR1 LNHDA and CDR2 SQIVND (reference sequence). This CDR3 is 14 amino acids long. For the CDR3, the DNA is TGTGCCAGTAGTACAGGCGGCCGAACCTACGAGCAGTACTTC. It encodes CASSTGGRTYEQYF.

The chain is built from TRBV6-5 and TRBJ2-7; D call uncertain. Per germline, CDR1 MNHEY and CDR2 SVGAGI. Trimming took 1 base from V and 3 from J, leaving 10 bases between them. The CDR3 covers 14 residues. CDR3 in DNA: TGTGCCAGCAGTTACTTTCAGGCCGACTACGAGCAGTACTTC. It specifies CASSYFQADYEQYF.

V is TRBV20-1 and J is TRBJ1-1; tentatively, D is TRBD1 (5 bases). V was shortened by 6 bases and J by 0 bases, with 14 bases between the two germline ends. CDR3 length: 14 residues. CDR1 is DFQATT, CDR2 SNEGSKA, per germline (reference sequence). This CDR3 is CSAGGGLVNTEAFF. The CDR3 nucleotides are TGCAGTGCCGGGGGTGGGTTGGTGAACACTGAAGCTTTCTTT.

The table lists this clonotype with many counts. CDR3 in amino acids: CASSWGTGNSYNSPLHF. The CDR3 nucleotides read TGTGCCAGCAGTTGGGGGACAGGGAACTCCTATAATTCACCCCTCCACTTT. The chain links TRBV27 to TRBJ1-6, with 9 bases fitting TRBD1. The CDR3 sequence is 17 residues long. CDR1 is MNHEY and CDR2 is SMNVEV in the germline V gene (reference sequence). After removal of 4 bases from V and 0 bases from J, the junction contained 4 bases not matched to a gene.

The gene calls are TRBV5-6 and TRBJ2-5; no clear D gene. Germline V gives CDR1 SGHDT, CDR2 YYEEEE. Trimming stripped 6 bases from V and 4 bases from J, with 13 bases between. The length of the CDR3 is 13 residues. CDR3 bases: TGTGCCAGCATCAGCCGCAGCCCAGAGACCCAGTACTTC. Translating gives CASISRSPETQYF.